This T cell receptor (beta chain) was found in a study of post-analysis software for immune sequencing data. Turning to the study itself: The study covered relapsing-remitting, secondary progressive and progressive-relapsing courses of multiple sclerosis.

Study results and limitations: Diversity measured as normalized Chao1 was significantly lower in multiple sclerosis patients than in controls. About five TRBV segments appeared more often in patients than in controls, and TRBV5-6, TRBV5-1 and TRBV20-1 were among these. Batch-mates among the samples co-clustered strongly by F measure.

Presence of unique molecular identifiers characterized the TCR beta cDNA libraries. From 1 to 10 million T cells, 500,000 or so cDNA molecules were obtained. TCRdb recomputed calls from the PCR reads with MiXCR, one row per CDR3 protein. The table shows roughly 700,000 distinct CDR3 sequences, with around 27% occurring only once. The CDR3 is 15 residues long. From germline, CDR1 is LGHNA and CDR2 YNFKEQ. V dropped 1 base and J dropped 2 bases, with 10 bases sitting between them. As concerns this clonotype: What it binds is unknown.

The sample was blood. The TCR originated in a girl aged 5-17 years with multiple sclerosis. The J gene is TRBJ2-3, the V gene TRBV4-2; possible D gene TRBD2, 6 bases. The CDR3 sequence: CASSQVPDYTDTQYF. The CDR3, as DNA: TGTGCCAGCAGCCAAGTCCCGGACTACACAGATACGCAGTATTTT.